This section outlines one TCR beta chain sequence together with its context. This sample is drawn from a study of blood T cell repertoires in COVID-19. Among Cohort 3 donors, those recovered had two negative PCRs, clearance, or symptom resolution. In the authors' methods: Estimated nucleated cell counts came from reference gene primer amplification. The table came from immunoSEQ multiplex PCR; TCRdb's copy has only in-frame clones and leaves some out. Clone size and the V and J calls come from that table; the DNA yielded D and trimming. The sample lists around 290,000 clones; about 89% were seen once. The J segment lost 1 base and the V segment lost 6 bases, leaving 10 bases of the junction unmatched. Germline V gene sequence: CDR1 SNHLY, CDR2 FYNNEI. The CDR3 is 16 residues long.

This TCR was sampled from a woman younger than 30 who had recovered from COVID-19. Sequenced material: PBMCs or T cells enriched from blood (not recorded which). This chain joins TRBV2 and TRBJ2-5; 8 bases map to TRBD2. The CDR3, as DNA: TGTGCCAGCAGATACAACGGTGGACTAGCCCAAGAGACCCAGTACTTC. It translates to CASRYNGGLAQETQYF.